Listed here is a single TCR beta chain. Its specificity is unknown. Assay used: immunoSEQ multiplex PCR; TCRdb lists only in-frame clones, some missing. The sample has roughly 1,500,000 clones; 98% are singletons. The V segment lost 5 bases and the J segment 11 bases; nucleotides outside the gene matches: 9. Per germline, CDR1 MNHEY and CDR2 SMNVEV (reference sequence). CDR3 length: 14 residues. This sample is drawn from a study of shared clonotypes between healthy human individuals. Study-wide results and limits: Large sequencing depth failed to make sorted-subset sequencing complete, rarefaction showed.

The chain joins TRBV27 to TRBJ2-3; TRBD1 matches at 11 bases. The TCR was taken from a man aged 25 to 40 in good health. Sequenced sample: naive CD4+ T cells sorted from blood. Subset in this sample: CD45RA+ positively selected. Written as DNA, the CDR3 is TGTGCCAGCAGTCCGAGGGACAGGGGGAGGGAGCAGTATTTT. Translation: CASSPRDRGREQYF.